Shown below are 10 T cell receptor beta chains from a single sample sequenced in a study of blood T cells in healthy people across ages. Together with a sample-barcoded 5' primer, a J-beta primer mix was included in a second PCR lasting about 7 to 12 cycles. TCRdb reprocessed the 5' RACE reads with MiXCR, giving one entry per CDR3 protein. This table holds 800,000 to 900,000 distinct CDR3 sequences, around 62% found once. The sequencing input was blood. The receptors come from a man aged 25 to 40 in good health.

The gene calls are TRBV5-4 and TRBJ2-7, with TRBD1 matching over 9 bases. V was pared by 3 bases and J by 6 bases, with 10 bases of the junction left unmatched. This CDR3 contains 15 residues. Germline CDR1 is SGHNT and CDR2 is YYREEE (reference sequence). The CDR3 DNA is TGTGCCAGCAGCTGGACGACAGGGGGAGACCCCGAGCAGTACTTC. Amino acids: CASSWTTGGDPEQYF. The entire variable domain, with the rest obtained from reference TRBV5-4 and TRBJ2-7, is as follows: ETGVTQSPTHLIKTRGQQVTLRCSSQSGHNTVSWYQQALGQGPQFIFQYYREEENGRGNFPPRFSGLQFPNYSSELNVNALELDDSALYLCASSWTTGGDPEQYFGPGTRLTVT.

V is TRBV6-5 and J is TRBJ2-7; 7 nucleotides align to TRBD1. CDR3 length equals 14 residues. Trimming cost V 8 bases and J 0 bases; bases outside gene matches: 7. The germline V gene has CDR1 MNHEY and CDR2 SVGAGI. This chain's CDR3 is CASGQRDSSYEQYF. CDR3 nucleotide sequence: TGTGCCAGCGGCCAACGGGACAGCTCCTACGAGCAGTACTTC.

The chain couples TRBV6-2 or TRBV6-3 to TRBJ2-7, with 7 nucleotides matching TRBD2. The CDR3 is made up of 15 amino acids. J was trimmed by 5 bases and V by 7 bases; bases with no gene match: 14. Germline CDR1 is MNHEY and CDR2 is SVGEGT. The CDR3 sequence is CASNKMNGGSHEQYF. CDR3 nucleotides: TGTGCCAGCAACAAAATGAATGGCGGGAGCCACGAGCAGTACTTC.

This clonotype was observed a few times. The genes are TRBV5-1 and TRBJ2-1; 10 positions agree with TRBD1. The V gene's germline CDR1 is SGHRS and CDR2 YFSETQ. Germline trimming cut 7 bases from V and 7 bases from J; bases unmatched to any gene: 5. The CDR3 length is 13 residues. The CDR3: CASLRTGGNEQFF. CDR3 sequence (DNA): TGCGCCAGCCTAAGGACAGGGGGTAATGAGCAGTTCTTC.

This clonotype showed up just a few times. This chain links TRBV27 with TRBJ2-1; D is uncertain. Trimming left V 4 bases short and J 8 bases short, with 6 bases between. The V gene's germline CDR1 is MNHEY and CDR2 SMNVEV (reference sequence). The CDR3 is 11 amino acids. The chain's CDR3 is CASSSSDEQFF. CDR3 nucleotides: TGTGCCAGCAGTTCATCGGATGAGCAGTTCTTC.

About this clonotype itself: The junction departs from germline at one end; a sequencing error may be responsible. The chain links TRBV27 to TRBJ2-4; D unresolved. This CDR3 is built from 15 residues. Germline V gene sequence: CDR1 MNHEY, CDR2 SMNVEV (reference sequence). The CDR3 nucleotides are TGTGCCAGCAGTTTGGGGATCGGCAGAACCTACGAGCAGCACTTC. It specifies CASSLGIGRTYEQHF.

This chain connects TRBV21-1 to TRBJ1-4; the D call of TRBD1 is as the table states it, not checked on the DNA. TRBV21-1 is a pseudogene. The CDR3 length is 15 residues. This CDR3 is CASSYPGGRGEKLFF. The CDR3 coding sequence is TGTGCCAGCAGCTATCCAGGGGGCCGGGGTGAAAAACTGTTTTTT.

The V and J genes are TRBV9 and TRBJ2-2; 7 nucleotides match TRBD1. Germline assignment: CDR1 SGDLS and CDR2 YYNGEE. Trimming removed 4 bases from V and 4 bases from J; junction bases left unmatched: 7. The CDR3 has 15 amino acids. CDR3 region: CASSPRDRLTGELFF. The CDR3, as DNA: TGTGCCAGCAGCCCTCGGGACAGACTCACCGGGGAGCTGTTTTTT.

The rearrangement links TRBV30 to TRBJ1-2; possible D gene TRBD1, 5 bases. The germline gives CDR1 GTSNPN, CDR2 SVGIG (reference sequence). The CDR3 loop spans 12 amino acids. With 5 bases removed from V and 5 bases from J, the gap between germline ends came to 12 bases. Written as DNA, the CDR3 is TGTGCCTGGCTAGGGACGGTTTATGGCTACACCTTC. It codes for CAWLGTVYGYTF.

Only a few counts were recorded for this clonotype. V usage is TRBV15 and J usage is TRBJ2-4, with 10 bases fitting TRBD1. Trimming took 5 bases from V and 9 from J; bases not matched to a gene: 7. The CDR3 consists of 14 residues. Germline lookup yields CDR1 LNHNV and CDR2 YYDKDF (reference sequence). CDR3 region: CATSEGQGGGIQYF. CDR3 coding DNA: TGTGCCACCAGCGAAGGACAGGGGGGTGGCATTCAGTACTTC.